These 26 T cell receptor beta chains were sequenced from one sample in a study of T-cell reconstitution after alpha-beta-depleted transplantation in children. Unique molecular identifiers were incorporated during preparation of the TCRbeta library. TCRdb independently ran MiXCR on the PCR reads; one entry per CDR3 protein. The data show around 130,000 distinct CDR3 sequences, about 9.5% seen once. The source material was PBMCs, mostly from graft donor cells, sampled 180 days after TCRalphabeta/CD19-depleted stem cell transplant. The receptor set was obtained from a girl under three years old who had a stem cell transplant for combined immunodeficiency, so the T cells may come from the graft donor.

This clonotype was counted a few times. The genes are TRBV12-3 or TRBV12-4 and TRBJ2-7, with 10 bases fitting TRBD1. V gave up 6 bases and J gave up 2 bases; unmatched junction bases: 7. The CDR3 totals 15 residues. Here the CDR3 reads CASSTDRGPAYEQYF. Written as DNA, the CDR3 is TGTGCCAGCAGCACCGACAGGGGGCCTGCCTACGAGCAGTACTTC.

This clonotype was counted between two and nine times. This sequence joins TRBV12-3 or TRBV12-4 and TRBJ2-3, with 9 bases fitting TRBD2. Trimming cost V 8 bases and J 2 bases; bases outside gene matches: 8. This CDR3 has 15 amino acids. This CDR3 is CASSFRLAVTDTQYF. CDR3 coding DNA: TGTGCCAGCTCTTTCAGACTAGCGGTCACAGATACGCAGTATTTT.

V usage is TRBV20-1 and J usage is TRBJ2-7; no clear D. The germline CDR1 and CDR2 sequences are DFQATT and SNEGSKA (reference sequence). This CDR3 has 11 amino acids. Trimming took off 0 bases at V and 6 bases at J, with 6 bases between the two ends. The CDR3 nucleotides are TGCAGTGCTAGAGATGTGGGCGAGCAGTACTTC. It is translated as CSARDVGEQYF.

The chain carries TRBV5-6 and TRBJ2-7, with D uncertain. V was shortened by 2 bases and J by 4 bases, with 7 bases between the two germline ends. Germline-derived CDR1 and CDR2 are SGHDT and YYEEEE. This CDR3 is built from 12 residues. CDR3 in amino acids: CASSFTSYEQYF. CDR3 coding DNA: TGTGCCAGCAGCTTCACCTCTTACGAGCAGTACTTC.

In its sample, this clonotype was seen many times. The chain joins TRBV7-2 to TRBJ1-1; 7 nucleotides align to TRBD1. CDR3 length: 15 amino acids. Germline CDR1 reads SGHTA; CDR2 reads FQGNSA. The V segment lost 5 bases and the J segment 1 base; nucleotides outside the gene matches: 7. CDR3 residues: CASSPRQGPNTEAFF. In DNA form, the CDR3 reads TGTGCCAGCAGCCCCCGACAGGGCCCGAACACTGAAGCTTTCTTT.

This clonotype has more than one count but fewer than ten. The V gene is TRBV7-9, the J gene TRBJ2-5; unclear D gene. This CDR3 has 16 residues. Germline V gives CDR1 SEHNR, CDR2 FQNEAQ (reference sequence). V was cut by 5 bases and J by 4 bases, with 20 bases left in between. The CDR3 DNA follows: TGTGCCAGCAGCCCCCTGGGCCCGAATTTCGGAGAGACCCAGTACTTC. Amino acids: CASSPLGPNFGETQYF.

This chain links TRBV7-2 with TRBJ1-2; D may be TRBD1 (5 bases). The V gene's germline CDR1 is SGHTA and CDR2 FQGNSA. The ends were cut back, 3 bases at V and 8 bases at J, with 13 bases in the middle. The CDR3 runs 13 residues. The CDR3 DNA reads as TGTGCCAGCAGCTTCCCGGGGGGGATGGGCTACACCTTC. Translating it yields CASSFPGGMGYTF.

This clonotype has only a few counts. The rearrangement uses TRBV12-3 or TRBV12-4 and TRBJ2-2; tentative D call: TRBD2 (6 bases). This CDR3 spans 15 amino acids. Trimming shortened V by 6 bases and J by 9 bases, and 20 bases separated the two germline ends. CDR3 amino acids: CASSLRDSLNRELFF. In nucleotides, the CDR3 is TGTGCCAGCAGCCTCCGGGACTCTCTTAACCGGGAGCTGTTTTTT.

This clonotype was detected many times. The gene calls are TRBV6-2 or TRBV6-3 and TRBJ2-7, with 7 bases fitting TRBD2. V shed 0 bases and J 2 bases; nucleotides not matched to a gene: 7. The CDR3 totals 16 residues. Germline loops: CDR1 MNHEY, CDR2 SVGEGT. The CDR3 nucleotides read TGTGCCAGCAGTTACTCAAGACTAGCTGATACCTACGAGCAGTACTTC. Encoded protein: CASSYSRLADTYEQYF.

The chain has TRBV3-1 and TRBJ2-2; D remains ambiguous. V was shortened by 5 bases and J by 0 bases, with 13 bases between the two germline ends. The CDR3 consists of 16 residues. Germline V gene lookup returns CDR1 LGHDT and CDR2 YNNKEL (reference sequence). The CDR3 nucleotides are TGTGCCAGCAGCTCGAAGATAGGACCGAACACCGGGGAGCTGTTTTTT. Translating gives CASSSKIGPNTGELFF.

This chain's CDR3 is CASSFALPSGGAAGELFF. The CDR3 bases are TGTGCCAGCAGTTTCGCCCTCCCTAGCGGGGGAGCAGCCGGGGAGCTGTTTTTT. V usage is TRBV12-3 or TRBV12-4 and J usage is TRBJ2-2, with 10 positions matching TRBD2. The CDR3 length is 18 residues. Trimming cost V 3 bases and J 6 bases; bases outside gene matches: 13.

V gene TRBV6-1 combines with J gene TRBJ2-3; 11 bases fit TRBD2. Trimming at V came to 8 bases and at J to 9 bases, leaving 10 bases not matched to a gene. Germline assignment: CDR1 MNHNS and CDR2 SASEGT. The length of the CDR3 is 14 residues. The CDR3 loop reads CASGPLAGAVTQYF. The DNA for the CDR3 is TGTGCCAGCGGACCACTAGCGGGAGCCGTCACGCAGTATTTT.

Many counts were recorded for this clonotype. J is TRBJ2-7 and V is TRBV11-3, with TRBD1 matching over 9 bases. Germline loops: CDR1 SGHNT, CDR2 YENEEA. Losses at the gene ends were 2 bases for V and 1 base for J; bases not matched to a gene: 6. CDR3 size: 16 residues. The CDR3 DNA reads TGTGCCAGCAGCTTACGCCCGGGACAGGGTTCCTACGAGCAGTACTTC. Its translation is CASSLRPGQGSYEQYF.

V is TRBV5-1 and J is TRBJ2-3; D uncertain. The CDR3 sequence is 16 residues long. Trimming shortened V by 7 bases and J by 0 bases, and 18 bases separated the two germline ends. Germline V gene sequence: CDR1 SGHRS, CDR2 YFSETQ. The CDR3 DNA is TGCGCCAGCGGCAGAGTAGGCGGAACTAGCACAGATACGCAGTATTTT. This sequence encodes CASGRVGGTSTDTQYF. Full variable domain (rest looked up from reference TRBV5-1 and TRBJ2-3): KAGVTQTPRYLIKTRGQQVTLSCSPISGHRSVSWYQQTPGQGLQFLFEYFSETQRNKGNFPGRFSGRQFSNSRSEMNVSTLELGDSALYLCASGRVGGTSTDTQYFGPGTRLTVL.

In its sample, this clonotype was seen a few times. V usage is TRBV5-6 and J usage is TRBJ2-1; the D gene is possibly TRBD1 (6 bases). The CDR3 spans 14 residues. Germline values: CDR1 SGHDT, CDR2 YYEEEE. Trimming cost V 0 bases and J 8 bases, with 12 bases left between them. The CDR3, as DNA: TGTGCCAGCAGCTTGGGGGTACAGGGCCATGAGCAGTTCTTC. Protein sequence: CASSLGVQGHEQFF.

This clonotype was observed many times. This chain joins TRBV29-1 and TRBJ2-7, with D tentatively TRBD2 (5 bases). Deletions cut 2 bases from V and 2 bases from J, with 22 bases between. Germline values: CDR1 SQVTM, CDR2 ANQGSEA. The CDR3 loop spans 17 amino acids. The CDR3 sequence: CSVENPGLFMKTYEQYF. The DNA of the CDR3 is TGCAGCGTTGAAAACCCAGGACTGTTTATGAAGACCTACGAGCAGTACTTC.

This clonotype has a count of ten or more. The chain has TRBV29-1 and TRBJ2-3; 10 nucleotides match TRBD2. This CDR3 spans 16 amino acids. Germline V gene lookup returns CDR1 SQVTM and CDR2 ANQGSEA. Trimming removed 1 base from V and 0 bases from J; junction bases left unmatched: 4. CDR3 sequence: CSVEGLAGVSTDTQYF. DNA of the CDR3: TGCAGCGTTGAAGGGCTAGCGGGAGTCAGCACAGATACGCAGTATTTT.

On this clonotype itself: One end of the junction fails to match germline, which may point to a read error. V gene TRBV3-1 combines with J gene TRBJ2-1, with 14 bases lining up with TRBD2. The germline V gene has CDR1 LGHDT and CDR2 YNNKEL (reference sequence). The length of the CDR3 is 21 residues. In DNA form, the CDR3 reads TGTGCCAGCAGCCCAAGGTGGGCCGGGACTAGCGGGAGTGTCCCCTACAATGACCAGTTCTTC. This gives the protein CASSPRWAGTSGSVPYNDQFF.

This clonotype was detected only a few times. The J gene is TRBJ1-5, the V gene TRBV20-1; 7 bases are a match to TRBD1. This CDR3 is 17 amino acids long. V lost 3 bases to trimming and J lost 6 bases; unmatched junction nucleotides: 17. Germline CDR1 reads DFQATT; CDR2 reads SNEGSKA (reference sequence). In nucleotides, the CDR3 is TGCAGTGCTAGCTTGCGACAGGGTATTTTTCTGGGTCAGCCCCAGCATTTT. The encoded protein is CSASLRQGIFLGQPQHF.

The gene calls are TRBV12-3 or TRBV12-4 and TRBJ2-7; unclear D gene. There are 14 residues in the CDR3. Trimming stripped 6 bases from V and 2 bases from J, with 14 bases between. The CDR3 DNA follows: TGTGCCAGCAGCCCCGGCGCACAGACCTACGAGCAGTACTTC. Translation gives CASSPGAQTYEQYF.

The chain has TRBV24-1 and TRBJ2-5, with 9 bases identical to TRBD2. The CDR3 extends over 14 amino acids. Per the germline V gene, CDR1 is KGHDR and CDR2 is SFDVKD. V trimming: 7 bases; J trimming: 5 bases; junction bases outside the gene matches: 7. CDR3 sequence: CATSAGGFGETQYF. The CDR3 DNA sequence: TGTGCCACCAGCGCGGGAGGGTTTGGGGAGACCCAGTACTTC.

The chain couples TRBV5-8 to TRBJ2-1; TRBD2 matches at 8 bases. This CDR3 contains 15 residues. V lost 9 bases and J lost 5; bases outside the gene matches: 13. Germline CDR1 is SGHTS and CDR2 is YDEGEE. The CDR3 sequence is CAIRPIAGIHNEQFF. The CDR3 DNA reads TGTGCCATCAGACCCATAGCGGGGATCCACAATGAGCAGTTCTTC.

This sequence joins TRBV20-1 and TRBJ2-3; D remains ambiguous. V was clipped by 3 bases and J by 6 bases, with 10 bases between them. The length of the CDR3 is 12 residues. The germline V gene encodes CDR1 DFQATT and CDR2 SNEGSKA (reference sequence). The CDR3 is CSARVLADTQYF. The CDR3, as DNA: TGCAGTGCTAGGGTTTTAGCTGATACGCAGTATTTT.

In this sample, this clonotype turned up a few times. This rearrangement joins TRBV7-2 to TRBJ2-2, with D hard to call. V lost 4 bases and J lost 0, with 12 bases in between. The V gene's germline CDR1 is SGHTA and CDR2 FQGNSA. The CDR3 has 16 residues. The CDR3 bases are TGTGCCAGCAGCTCCCGAAGGGTTGCGAACACCGGGGAGCTGTTTTTT. Residues: CASSSRRVANTGELFF. Full variable domain (rest looked up from reference TRBV7-2 and TRBJ2-2): GAGVSQSPSNKVTEKGKDVELRCDPISGHTALYWYRQSLGQGLEFLIYFQGNSAPDKSGLPSDRFSAERTGGSVSTLTIQRTQQEDSAVYLCASSSRRVANTGELFFGEGSRLTVL.

The chain carries TRBV20-1 and TRBJ2-5, with 10 bases fitting TRBD2. The CDR3 is made up of 16 amino acids. Germline V CDR1 and CDR2: DFQATT, SNEGSKA (reference sequence). V trimming: 6 bases; J trimming: 2 bases; junction bases outside the gene matches: 12. The CDR3 sequence: CSATPTSGFDQETQYF. The CDR3 DNA reads as TGCAGTGCAACCCCGACTAGCGGGTTTGATCAAGAGACCCAGTACTTC.

This clonotype was seen a few times. This sequence joins TRBV20-1 and TRBJ2-7; D is uncertain. CDR3 length: 11 residues. Germline CDR1 reads DFQATT; CDR2 reads SNEGSKA (reference sequence). Trimming took 5 bases from V and 4 from J, leaving 9 bases between them. CDR3 sequence reads: CSAFGPYEQYF. The CDR3 region has the DNA TGCAGTGCTTTTGGGCCATACGAGCAGTACTTC.